Listed below are T cell receptor beta chains from one sample, sequenced in a study of CD8+ T cells in alopecia areata. Here immunoSEQ multiplex PCR was the method, and the copy in TCRdb shows in-frame clones only, minus some. The top ten hold approximately 16% of the sample, which has some 150,000 clones, about 61% seen once. The sequencing used CD4+ T cells sorted from blood, collected between weeks 55 and 65, from a patient treated with tofacitinib. The receptor source for this set is a human donor with alopecia areata. The CDR3 runs from the conserved cysteine through the conserved F or W. D genes are given only for firm matches. Size is omitted from some rows. Given values are once, few, many or a class for expanded clones.

clone_size d_call j_call v_call cdr3_aa cdr3_nt
- - TRBJ2-5 TRBV6-5 CASSYLYQETQYF TGTGCCAGCAGTTACCTGTACCAAGAGACCCAGTACTTC
- - TRBJ2-5 TRBV7-9 CASSLRPIASQETQYF TGTGCCAGCAGCTTAAGGCCAATAGCCTCCCAAGAGACCCAGTACTTC
- TRBD1 TRBJ2-3 TRBV5-1 CASSYGTGKDTQYF TGCGCCAGCAGCTACGGGACAGGGAAAGATACGCAGTATTTT
- - TRBJ2-5 TRBV6-5 CASSFAGVYQETQYF TGTGCCAGCAGTTTCGCAGGGGTGTACCAAGAGACCCAGTACTTC
- - TRBJ1-4 TRBV30 CAWSDQEKLFF TGTGCCTGGAGCGACCAGGAAAAACTGTTTTTT
- - TRBJ1-2 TRBV2 CASQGENYGYTF TGTGCCAGCCAAGGGGAAAACTATGGCTACACCTTC
- - TRBJ2-5 TRBV29-1 CSGAIQETQYF TGCAGCGGGGCAATACAAGAGACCCAGTACTTC
- - TRBJ2-1 TRBV12-5 CASGLDLEQFF TGTGCTAGTGGTTTGGATCTTGAGCAGTTCTTC
- - TRBJ2-5 TRBV15 CATSRDQSQETQYF TGTGCCACCAGCAGAGATCAGTCCCAAGAGACCCAGTACTTC
- TRBD1 TRBJ2-7 TRBV30 CAWRSGTGGNEQYF TGTGCCTGGAGGTCCGGGACAGGGGGCAACGAGCAGTACTTC
- TRBD1 TRBJ1-2 TRBV4-2 CASSQENRGYGYTF TGTGCCAGCAGCCAAGAAAACAGGGGATATGGCTACACCTTC
few - TRBJ1-6 TRBV6-5 CASSYSVTTYNSPLHF TGTGCCAGCAGTTACTCGGTGACCACCTATAATTCACCCCTCCACTTT
- - TRBJ2-1 TRBV29-1 CSVEDRGGALRNEQFF TGCAGCGTTGAAGATCGAGGGGGGGCGCTTCGTAATGAGCAGTTCTTC
few - TRBJ2-1 TRBV11-2 CASSIGTRTNEQFF TGTGCCAGCAGCATCGGGACTCGAACCAATGAGCAGTTCTTC
- TRBD1 TRBJ2-5 TRBV5-1 CASRTGNQETQYF TGCGCCAGCAGGACAGGGAACCAAGAGACCCAGTACTTC